This record covers a single TCR beta chain. Per the original data handling: Amplifying reference gene primers gave estimates of nucleated cell counts. The assay was immunoSEQ multiplex PCR, and TCRdb's table has in-frame clones only and misses some. That table supplies the V and J calls and clone size; D and trimming were determined from the DNA. In the table there are approximately 190,000 clones, about 80% of which are singletons. The CDR3 loop spans 15 amino acids. CDR1 SGHDN and CDR2 FVKESK come from the germline V gene. With 0 bases removed from V and 6 bases from J, the gap between germline ends came to 14 bases. The data belong to a study of blood T cell repertoires in COVID-19.

Input material: peripheral blood. This clonotype was sampled from a man aged 30-40 years with active or convalescent COVID-19. The V gene is TRBV14, the J gene TRBJ1-2; D gene unclear. The CDR3 spells CASSQDLREPHGYTF. The CDR3 region has the DNA TGTGCCAGCAGCCAAGATCTGAGGGAACCACATGGCTACACCTTC.